The 9 T cell receptor beta chains presented below share a single source sample, sequenced in a study of T cell responses to AZD1222 COVID-19 vaccine. Produced via immunoSEQ multiplex PCR; TCRdb's table is partial and in-frame only. The sample contains about 140,000 clones, 80% to 95% of which appear only once. This specimen consisted of peripheral blood, obtained on day 0 of AZD1222 vaccination. The origin of the receptors is an adult in good health.

The chain joins TRBV6-6 to TRBJ2-7; D is perhaps TRBD1 (6 bases). The CDR3 contains 15 residues. Trimming left V 0 bases short and J 4 bases short, with 13 bases between. Germline-derived CDR1 and CDR2 are MNHNY and SVGAGI (reference sequence). CDR3 residues: CASSYSSWTVYEQYF. The DNA for the CDR3 is TGTGCCAGCAGTTACTCATCCTGGACAGTGTACGAGCAGTACTTC.

The genes are TRBV19 and TRBJ2-3; 8 bases line up with TRBD1. This CDR3 has 15 residues. V gave up 4 bases and J gave up 1 base; unmatched junction bases: 4. Germline V lookup: CDR1 LNHDA, CDR2 SQIVND (reference sequence). CDR3: CASSKTGVGTDTQYF. The CDR3, as DNA: TGTGCCAGTAGTAAGACAGGGGTCGGCACAGATACGCAGTATTTT.

This clone was seen more than once but under ten times. The CDR3 DNA reads TGTGCCAGCTCACCACCGAGCGGGCCACTTAATGAGCAGTTCTTC. It encodes CASSPPSGPLNEQFF. This chain links TRBV18 with TRBJ2-1; possible D gene TRBD2, 6 bases. The CDR3 totals 15 residues. CDR1 is KGHSH and CDR2 is LQKENI in the germline V gene. The V gene lost 0 bases and the J gene lost 7 bases, with 13 bases spanning the gap.

The chain uses TRBV20-1 and TRBJ2-3; D is unclear. CDR1 is DFQATT and CDR2 is SNEGSKA in the germline V gene (reference sequence). This CDR3 region has 11 residues. Trimming cost V 7 bases and J 3 bases, with 8 bases left between them. The CDR3 protein is CSVSRTDTQYF. The CDR3 DNA sequence: TGCAGTGTTTCTCGGACAGATACGCAGTATTTT.

V is TRBV12-3 or TRBV12-4 and J is TRBJ1-2; D possibly corresponds to TRBD1 (5 bases). CDR3 length: 11 residues. V was shortened by 5 bases and J by 9 bases, with 10 bases between the two germline ends. CDR3: CASSGHKSYTF. CDR3 bases: TGTGCCAGCAGTGGACACAAGAGCTACACCTTC.

The V and J genes are TRBV12-3 or TRBV12-4 and TRBJ2-1, with 8 bases matching TRBD1. V dropped 2 bases and J dropped 8; count of bases not matched to a gene: 2. The CDR3 contains 13 residues. CDR3 amino acids: CASSLPGGDEQFF. The CDR3 DNA reads as TGTGCCAGCAGTTTACCAGGGGGCGATGAGCAGTTCTTC.

V is TRBV7-2 and J is TRBJ2-3; the D is unclear. Trimming took 1 base from V and 4 from J, leaving 6 bases between them. The CDR3 consists of 13 residues. Looked up from germline, CDR1 is SGHTA and CDR2 is FQGNSA. As DNA, the CDR3 is TGTGCCAGCAGCTTAGATCGCGCAGATACGCAGTATTTT. It translates to CASSLDRADTQYF.

The genes are TRBV7-6 and TRBJ1-3; 7 bases line up with TRBD1. Germline V gene data show CDR1 as SGHVS and CDR2 as FNYEAQ. This CDR3 has 15 amino acids. The V and J ends lost 5 bases and 9 bases, in that order; junction bases with no gene match: 13. In nucleotides, the CDR3 is TGTGCCAGCAGCCCAAAACAGGGGATTGGGGGCACCATATATTTT. This translates into CASSPKQGIGGTIYF.

The chain has TRBV29-1 and TRBJ2-1; 9 bases agree with TRBD1. CDR3 length: 16 residues. J lost 5 bases, V lost 8 bases, and 16 bases had no gene match. CDR1 SQVTM and CDR2 ANQGSEA come from the germline V gene. The CDR3 loop is CSSWGSTGGWDNEQFF. The CDR3 DNA sequence: TGCAGCTCTTGGGGTTCGACAGGGGGTTGGGACAATGAGCAGTTCTTC.